Following are 11 T cell receptor beta chains from one sample sequenced in a study of cytomegalovirus exposure and HLA in healthy donors. PCR amplification relied on 60 Vbeta primers (plus 13 Jbeta primers). Only in-frame clones appear in the TCRdb table, and some are missing; sequencing was by immunoSEQ multiplex PCR. The table lists 150,000 or so clones, about three quarters of them singletons. The sample consisted of PBMCs. These receptors all stem from a woman in her fifties or sixties in good health and CMV-seropositive.

This chain connects TRBV18 to TRBJ2-3; possible D gene TRBD2, 5 bases. Germline V gene sequence: CDR1 KGHSH, CDR2 LQKENI. This CDR3 has 17 residues. V lost 0 bases, J lost 5 bases, and 18 bases lay in between. CDR3 sequence: CASSPPRFGSAGDTQYF. CDR3 bases: TGTGCCAGCTCACCACCCCGGTTTGGATCCGCGGGAGATACGCAGTATTTT.

This chain connects TRBV4-1 to TRBJ2-5, with D maybe TRBD2 (6 bases). CDR3 size: 17 residues. From germline, CDR1 is MGHRA and CDR2 YSYEKL. V lost 1 base to trimming and J lost 2 bases, with 17 bases between them. CDR3 nucleotides: TGCGCCAGCAGCCAAGTCAACCTGGGACTCACACAAGAGACCCAGTACTTC. It specifies CASSQVNLGLTQETQYF.

CDR3 protein: CASSLGRQGSYTGTNYGYTF. The CDR3 nucleotides read TGTGCCAGCAGCTTAGGAAGACAGGGTTCATACACTGGAACTAACTATGGCTACACCTTC. This chain uses TRBV7-8 with TRBJ1-2, with 7 positions matching TRBD1. CDR1 is SGHVS and CDR2 is FQNEAQ in the germline V gene. There are 20 residues in the CDR3. V was pared by 1 base and J by 0 bases, with 17 bases of the junction left unmatched.

The V and J genes are TRBV4-1 and TRBJ2-7; TRBD1 matches at 7 bases. CDR3 length: 16 amino acids. CDR1 is MGHRA, CDR2 YSYEKL, per germline. The V gene end was trimmed by 2 bases and the J gene end by 3 bases; junction bases not matched to a gene: 10. CDR3 amino acids: CASSQTMGQRYYEQYF. Written as DNA, the CDR3 is TGCGCCAGCAGCCAAACTATGGGACAGCGCTACTACGAGCAGTACTTC.

The chain uses TRBV7-9 and TRBJ1-1, with D perhaps TRBD1 (6 bases). The V gene lost 7 bases and the J gene lost 8 bases, with 17 bases spanning the gap. In germline, CDR1 is SEHNR, CDR2 FQNEAQ (reference sequence). The CDR3 is 13 amino acids. The DNA of the CDR3 is TGTGCCAGCAAAACACAGGGACGGGAAGAAGCTTTCTTT. Translating it yields CASKTQGREEAFF.

The chain joins TRBV30 to TRBJ2-5; D gene unclear. From germline, CDR1 is GTSNPN and CDR2 SVGIG (reference sequence). Trimming cost V 2 bases and J 7 bases, with 8 bases left between them. This CDR3 region has 11 residues. CDR3 region: CAWSPGGTQYF. The DNA of the CDR3 is TGTGCCTGGAGTCCGGGTGGGACCCAGTACTTC.

The rearrangement links TRBV13 to TRBJ1-1; D might be TRBD1 (5 bases). Germline CDR1 is PRHDT and CDR2 is FYEKMQ (reference sequence). The CDR3 runs to 14 residues. Trimming removed 1 base from V and 5 bases from J, with 11 bases in between. The CDR3 loop is CASSLAGLGTEAFF. The DNA of the CDR3 is TGTGCCAGCAGCTTAGCAGGGTTGGGGACTGAAGCTTTCTTT.

The rearrangement links TRBV6-4 to TRBJ2-3; 7 positions agree with TRBD1. This CDR3 spans 14 amino acids. Trimming cost V 6 bases and J 4 bases; bases outside gene matches: 7. Germline V gene lookup returns CDR1 MRHNA and CDR2 SNTAGT. The CDR3 DNA is TGTGCCAGCAGGGCCGACAGGGCGTCAGATACGCAGTATTTT. Translated, it gives CASRADRASDTQYF.

The chain has TRBV18 and TRBJ2-2, with a tentative D call TRBD1 (6 bases). The CDR3 consists of 15 residues. CDR1 is KGHSH and CDR2 is LQKENI in the germline V gene. V was cut by 2 bases and J by 3 bases, with 10 bases left in between. CDR3 sequence: CASSPRSGDTGELFF. As DNA, the CDR3 is TGTGCCAGCTCACCAAGGTCAGGGGACACCGGGGAGCTGTTTTTT.

This clone showed up just a few times. The CDR3 bases are TGTGCCAGCAGCTCCGTACCCGGGACAGGTCCCACTGAAGCTTTCTTT. It is translated as CASSSVPGTGPTEAFF. The rearrangement uses TRBV7-9 and TRBJ1-1; 8 bases match TRBD1. Germline loops: CDR1 SEHNR, CDR2 FQNEAQ (reference sequence). V shed 4 bases, J shed 4 bases, and the junction held 11 bases outside the gene matches. The CDR3 is made up of 16 amino acids.

This rearrangement joins TRBV2 to TRBJ1-5, with TRBD1 matching over 10 bases. V lost 6 bases and J lost 6; bases outside the gene matches: 8. Germline-derived CDR1 and CDR2 are SNHLY and FYNNEI. There are 15 residues in the CDR3. CDR3 residues: CASSSDRGQGQPQHF. CDR3 DNA: TGTGCCAGCAGCTCCGACAGGGGGCAAGGTCAGCCCCAGCATTTT.